This T cell receptor beta chain emerged from a study of T cell responses to AZD1222 COVID-19 vaccine. Study observations and caveats: Close to half of all spike-specific TCRs reportedly target regions of the variants that are unmutated. Donors in the cohort were predominantly white British and more often female, and clonal diversity was possibly underestimated. Spike-specific TCRs gained breadth and depth after people received two AZD1222 doses. Spike as a whole was targeted by vaccine-associated CD4 TCRs, dominant at 160-218 and 743-854.

Germline CDR1 and CDR2: SGHRS and YFSETQ. The length of the CDR3 is 14 residues. Trimming removed 0 bases from V and 3 bases from J, with 9 bases in between. Profiled with immunoSEQ multiplex PCR; TCRdb holds only in-frame clones, not every one. The sample lists around 200,000 clones; 85% to 90% were seen once. Of note for this clone: The antigen remains undetermined.

The source of this sequence is an adult in good health. The sample consisted of peripheral blood, taken on day 0 of AZD1222 vaccination. This rearrangement joins TRBV5-1 to TRBJ1-2, with TRBD1 as a possible D gene (5 bases). CDR3 in amino acids: CASSLGQLDYGYTF. In nucleotides, the CDR3 is TGCGCCAGCAGCTTGGGACAGTTGGACTATGGCTACACCTTC.